These 28 T cell receptor beta chains came from one sample sequenced in a study of radiotherapy plus CTLA-4 blockade in lung cancer. The table came from immunoSEQ multiplex PCR; TCRdb's copy has only in-frame clones and leaves some out. Here the sample spans about 45,000 clones, roughly 65% being singletons. The sequencing used peripheral blood, collected from a patient treated with radiotherapy plus ipilimumab. The receptors originated from a human donor with non-small cell lung cancer who had a partial response to radiotherapy plus ipilimumab.

The gene calls are TRBV19 and TRBJ2-3; 8 nucleotides match TRBD2. CDR1 is LNHDA, CDR2 SQIVND, per germline (reference sequence). The V segment lost 1 base and the J segment 3 bases; nucleotides outside the gene matches: 3. This CDR3 comprises 15 residues. Written as DNA, the CDR3 is TGTGCCAGTAGTATAGCGGGAGGGCCTACAGATACGCAGTATTTT. It is translated as CASSIAGGPTDTQYF.

This clone showed up just a few times. The V call is TRBV7-2, the J call TRBJ1-6; 10 bases are a match to TRBD1. CDR1 is SGHTA and CDR2 is FQGNSA in the germline V gene. With 5 bases clipped from V and 9 bases from J, the junction kept 7 bases outside the gene matches. This CDR3 region has 15 residues. CDR3 in amino acids: CASSPGTGARSPLHF. The CDR3 nucleotides read TGTGCCAGCAGCCCGGGGACAGGGGCGCGTTCACCCCTCCACTTT.

The genes are TRBV5-6 and TRBJ2-7; 8 bases align to TRBD1. The germline V gene has CDR1 SGHDT and CDR2 YYEEEE. The CDR3 spans 14 residues. V lost 0 bases, J lost 7 bases, and 6 bases stayed unmatched. For the CDR3, the DNA is TGTGCCAGCAGCTTGGCCCAGGGGGCTCGGGAGCAGTACTTC. Translating it yields CASSLAQGAREQYF.

This sequence joins TRBV12-5 and TRBJ2-3, with 11 bases lining up with TRBD2. V was pared by 1 base and J by 1 base, with 13 bases of the junction left unmatched. CDR1 LGHNT and CDR2 FRNRAP come from the germline V gene. This CDR3 contains 20 residues. The chain's CDR3 is CASGLGPGTSGGAGTDTQYF. CDR3 nucleotide sequence: TGTGCTAGTGGTTTGGGTCCCGGGACTAGCGGTGGGGCGGGCACAGATACGCAGTATTTT.

This rearrangement joins TRBV7-2 to TRBJ2-3, with 8 nucleotides matching TRBD2. The CDR3 loop spans 15 amino acids. The J segment lost 3 bases and the V segment lost 6 bases, leaving 8 bases of the junction unmatched. Germline lookup yields CDR1 SGHTA and CDR2 FQGNSA. CDR3 in DNA: TGTGCCAGCAGTCCAGCGGGGGTCTTAACAGATACGCAGTATTTT. This encodes CASSPAGVLTDTQYF.

The CDR3 sequence is CASSDVRDTNTGELFF. The CDR3 DNA follows: TGTGCCAGCAGTGATGTTAGGGACACCAACACCGGGGAGCTGTTTTTT. The rearrangement joins TRBV2 to TRBJ2-2; D is perhaps TRBD1 (6 bases). The CDR3 runs to 16 residues. The germline V gene has CDR1 SNHLY and CDR2 FYNNEI. Trimming cost V 3 bases and J 2 bases, with 13 bases left between them.

This chain joins TRBV27 and TRBJ2-1, with D perhaps TRBD1 (6 bases). Germline V lookup: CDR1 MNHEY, CDR2 SMNVEV (reference sequence). The CDR3 runs 15 residues. Trimming took 2 bases from V and 7 from J, leaving 15 bases between them. CDR3 sequence (DNA): TGTGCCAGCAGTTTAGGGGGCATAGCCTCGAATGAGCAGTTCTTC. As protein: CASSLGGIASNEQFF.

This clone was seen repeatedly, ten times or more. The J gene is TRBJ1-6, the V gene TRBV7-9; D unresolved. With 5 bases removed from V and 9 bases from J, the gap between germline ends came to 11 bases. This CDR3 spans 13 amino acids. Germline V lookup: CDR1 SEHNR, CDR2 FQNEAQ (reference sequence). The CDR3, as DNA: TGTGCCAGCAGCCTTACGTACGGTTCACCCCTCCACTTT. It translates to CASSLTYGSPLHF.

The J gene is TRBJ1-2, the V gene TRBV4-3; no reliable D call. Germline V gives CDR1 LGHNA, CDR2 YSLEER. This CDR3 is 12 amino acids long. V was pared by 5 bases and J by 2 bases, with 6 bases between. Here the CDR3 reads CASSEANYGYTF. In nucleotides, the CDR3 is TGCGCCAGCAGCGAGGCAAACTATGGCTACACCTTC.

The chain uses TRBV5-1 and TRBJ2-1, with 8 bases that match TRBD1. From germline, CDR1 is SGHRS and CDR2 YFSETQ. The trim removed 3 bases at V and 1 base at J, leaving 3 bases unmatched. The CDR3 totals 15 residues. The CDR3 protein is CASSSTGVSYNEQFF. CDR3 in DNA: TGCGCCAGCAGCTCGACAGGGGTGTCCTACAATGAGCAGTTCTTC.

This chain connects TRBV9 to TRBJ2-5, with D possibly being TRBD2 (6 bases). The germline V gene encodes CDR1 SGDLS and CDR2 YYNGEE. The CDR3 covers 14 residues. V lost 4 bases and J lost 4, with 14 bases in between. The CDR3 DNA is TGTGCCAGCAGCATTATGGGAGGTTTAGAGACCCAGTACTTC. It translates to CASSIMGGLETQYF.

The J gene is TRBJ2-1, the V gene TRBV5-4, with 8 bases identical to TRBD2. This CDR3 has 15 amino acids. CDR1 and CDR2 from the germline V gene are SGHNT and YYREEE (reference sequence). V trimming: 3 bases; J trimming: 3 bases; junction bases outside the gene matches: 5. CDR3 sequence: CASSSGTSLYNEQFF. For the CDR3, the DNA is TGTGCCAGCAGCTCCGGGACTAGTCTCTACAATGAGCAGTTCTTC.

The rearrangement links TRBV6-1 to TRBJ1-5; 7 bases align to TRBD1. The CDR3 contains 16 residues. Unmatched junction bases numbered 5, after V lost 0 bases and J lost 3 bases. Germline V gene lookup returns CDR1 MNHNS and CDR2 SASEGT. Here the CDR3 DNA reads TGTGCCAGCAGTGAAGCTCCGACAGGGTCCAATCAGCCCCAGCATTTT. Its translation: CASSEAPTGSNQPQHF.

J is TRBJ1-1 and V is TRBV7-2; D is unresolved. Germline CDR1 reads SGHTA; CDR2 reads FQGNSA. Trimming pared 5 bases from V and 3 bases from J, leaving 16 bases between. CDR3 length: 15 amino acids. The CDR3 is CASSPSGTAYTEAFF. The CDR3 nucleotides are TGTGCCAGCAGCCCCAGCGGCACAGCGTACACTGAAGCTTTCTTT.

There are a few counts of this clone. The gene calls are TRBV6-4 and TRBJ1-1, with D tentatively TRBD1 (5 bases). Germline V gene data show CDR1 as MRHNA and CDR2 as SNTAGT. V was pared by 3 bases and J by 6 bases, with 23 bases between. The CDR3 covers 17 residues. CDR3 region: CASSERGTVLTAAEAFF. The CDR3 DNA reads TGTGCCAGCAGTGAGCGGGGGACGGTCCTGACGGCCGCTGAAGCTTTCTTT.

V and J are TRBV4-2 and TRBJ1-5, with TRBD1 matching 7 bases. Germline assignment: CDR1 LGHNA and CDR2 YNFKEQ. The CDR3 is 16 residues long. Trimming removed 0 bases from V and 4 bases from J; junction bases left unmatched: 6. The CDR3, as DNA: TGTGCCAGCAGCCAAGATCAGAGGGGGCGGAATCAGCCCCAGCATTTT. It yields the protein CASSQDQRGRNQPQHF.

The chain recombines TRBV19 with TRBJ1-3, with D possibly TRBD1 on 5 matching bases. Germline V gene lookup returns CDR1 LNHDA and CDR2 SQIVND (reference sequence). With 7 bases removed from V and 0 bases from J, the gap between germline ends came to 19 bases. The CDR3 is 17 amino acids. The CDR3 loop is CASTTGASGASGNTIYF. CDR3 DNA: TGTGCCAGTACAACTGGTGCCAGCGGGGCCTCTGGAAACACCATATATTTT.

The DNA for the CDR3 is TGTGCCAGCTCACTGAACGTTGGCCAGGCCCTCCACTTT. Translated: CASSLNVGQALHF. The chain has TRBV18 and TRBJ1-6; D ambiguous. V was clipped by 4 bases and J by 14 bases, with 15 bases between them. CDR3 length: 13 amino acids. Germline-derived CDR1 and CDR2 are KGHSH and LQKENI.

This chain connects TRBV5-1 to TRBJ1-2; D possibly corresponds to TRBD1 (6 bases). V lost 0 bases and J 2 bases, leaving 8 bases between the germline ends. Germline V CDR1 and CDR2: SGHRS, YFSETQ. CDR3 length equals 14 residues. CDR3 sequence (DNA): TGCGCCAGCAGCTTGGCAGGGGCAAACTATGGCTACACCTTC. Translating gives CASSLAGANYGYTF.

The chain couples TRBV5-6 to TRBJ1-2; no clear D. V lost 1 base, J lost 7 bases, and 17 bases lay in between. CDR3 length: 15 amino acids. Germline assignment: CDR1 SGHDT and CDR2 YYEEEE. The CDR3 DNA reads TGTGCCAGCAGCTTGTCCGTCATTTTAACCGGTGGCTACACCTTC. Translating it yields CASSLSVILTGGYTF.

This rearrangement joins TRBV7-2 to TRBJ2-2; TRBD1 is a possible D gene (5 bases). CDR3 length equals 15 residues. V lost 1 base and J 1 base, leaving 7 bases between the germline ends. Germline V gene data show CDR1 as SGHTA and CDR2 as FQGNSA. The CDR3: CASSLDQGNTGELFF. The CDR3 DNA sequence: TGTGCCAGCAGCTTAGACCAGGGGAACACCGGGGAGCTGTTTTTT. Drawing the rest from reference TRBV7-2 and TRBJ2-2, the complete variable domain is GAGVSQSPSNKVTEKGKDVELRCDPISGHTALYWYRQSLGQGLEFLIYFQGNSAPDKSGLPSDRFSAERTGGSVSTLTIQRTQQEDSAVYLCASSLDQGNTGELFFGEGSRLTVL.

This clone was counted only a few times. The chain carries TRBV2 and TRBJ2-7; D is ambiguous. In germline, CDR1 is SNHLY, CDR2 FYNNEI. Trimming shortened V by 5 bases and J by 4 bases, and 12 bases separated the two germline ends. CDR3 size: 13 residues. The CDR3 loop reads CASSSVAEYEQYF. The CDR3 DNA follows: TGTGCCAGCAGTTCTGTTGCGGAGTACGAGCAGTACTTC.

V usage is TRBV15 and J usage is TRBJ1-1, with TRBD1 as a possible D gene (5 bases). CDR3 size: 16 residues. The ends were cut back, 4 bases at V and 1 base at J, with 16 bases in the middle. Germline CDR1 LNHNV, CDR2 YYDKDF (reference sequence). The CDR3 DNA follows: TGTGCCACCAGCACAGGGTACCTCATCGAGAACACTGAAGCTTTCTTT. It is translated as CATSTGYLIENTEAFF.

The chain recombines TRBV25-1 with TRBJ2-5, with TRBD2 as a possible D gene (6 bases). The CDR3 extends over 15 amino acids. V was pared by 7 bases and J by 2 bases, with 17 bases between. Germline values: CDR1 MGHDK, CDR2 SYGVNS. CDR3 in DNA: TGTGCCAGCACTCAAGGAGGGAGGCGGCAAGAGACCCAGTACTTC. Encoded protein: CASTQGGRRQETQYF.

V is TRBV19 and J is TRBJ2-1, with D possibly being TRBD2 (6 bases). The CDR3 extends over 16 amino acids. In germline, CDR1 is LNHDA, CDR2 SQIVND (reference sequence). Trimming left V 4 bases short and J 5 bases short, with 18 bases between. CDR3 in amino acids: CASSKGLLHANNEQFF. CDR3 coding DNA: TGTGCCAGTAGTAAGGGACTCCTTCACGCCAACAATGAGCAGTTCTTC.

The V call is TRBV5-1, the J call TRBJ2-5, with 7 bases fitting TRBD2. Germline assignment: CDR1 SGHRS and CDR2 YFSETQ. The CDR3 extends over 16 amino acids. J gave up 4 bases and V 4 bases, and 13 bases lay outside the gene matches. The CDR3 nucleotides are TGCGCCAGCAGCCAGACCGGGACTACCAGGGCAGAGACCCAGTACTTC. This codes for CASSQTGTTRAETQYF.

The gene calls are TRBV4-2 and TRBJ2-3, with 9 nucleotides matching TRBD2. V lost 3 bases and J lost 1; bases outside the gene matches: 5. Germline V gene sequence: CDR1 LGHNA, CDR2 YNFKEQ. The CDR3 loop spans 16 amino acids. The CDR3 protein is CASSQEAGGRTDTQYF. CDR3 coding DNA: TGTGCCAGCAGCCAGGAGGCGGGGGGGCGCACAGATACGCAGTATTTT.

This chain links TRBV6-5 with TRBJ1-2; D might be TRBD1 (6 bases). CDR1 and CDR2 (germline): MNHEY, SVGAGI. V lost 6 bases and J lost 2, with 13 bases in between. This CDR3 region has 14 residues. Here the CDR3 reads CASSTGTLNYGYTF. The CDR3 DNA sequence: TGTGCCAGCAGCACCGGGACACTGAACTATGGCTACACCTTC.